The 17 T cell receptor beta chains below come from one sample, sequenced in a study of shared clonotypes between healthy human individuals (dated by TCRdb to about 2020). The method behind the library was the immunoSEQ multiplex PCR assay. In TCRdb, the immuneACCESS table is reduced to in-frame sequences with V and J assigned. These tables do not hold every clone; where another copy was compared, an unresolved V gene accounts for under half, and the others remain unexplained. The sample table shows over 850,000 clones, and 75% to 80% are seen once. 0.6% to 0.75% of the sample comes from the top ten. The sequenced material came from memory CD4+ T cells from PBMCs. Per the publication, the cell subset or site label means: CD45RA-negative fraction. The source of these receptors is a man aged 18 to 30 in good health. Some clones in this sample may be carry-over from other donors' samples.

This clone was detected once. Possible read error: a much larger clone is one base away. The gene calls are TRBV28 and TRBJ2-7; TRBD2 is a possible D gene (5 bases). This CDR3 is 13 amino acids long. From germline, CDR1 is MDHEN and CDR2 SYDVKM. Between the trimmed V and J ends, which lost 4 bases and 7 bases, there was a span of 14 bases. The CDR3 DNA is TGTGCCAGCAGTTCCCCGCGGACGGGGGAGCAGTACTTC. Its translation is CASSSPRTGEQYF.

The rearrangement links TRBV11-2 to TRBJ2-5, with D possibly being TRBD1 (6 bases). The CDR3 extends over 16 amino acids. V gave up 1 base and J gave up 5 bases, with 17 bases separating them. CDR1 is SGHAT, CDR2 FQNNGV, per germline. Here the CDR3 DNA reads TGTGCCAGCAGCTTAGGGGGCTCAGGGGTAGGGGAGACCCAGTACTTC. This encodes CASSLGGSGVGETQYF.

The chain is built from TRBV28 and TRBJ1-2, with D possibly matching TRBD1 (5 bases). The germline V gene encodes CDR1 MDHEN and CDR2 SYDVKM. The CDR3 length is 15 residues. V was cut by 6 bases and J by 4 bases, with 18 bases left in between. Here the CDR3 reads CASRGIRALLYGYTF. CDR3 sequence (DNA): TGTGCCAGCAGGGGGATCAGGGCCCTCCTCTATGGCTACACCTTC.

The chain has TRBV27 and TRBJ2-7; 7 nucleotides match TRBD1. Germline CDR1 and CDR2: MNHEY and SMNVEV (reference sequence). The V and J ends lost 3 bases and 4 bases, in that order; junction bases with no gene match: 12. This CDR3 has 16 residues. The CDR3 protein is CASSFRDSLNLYEQYF. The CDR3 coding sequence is TGTGCCAGCAGTTTTCGGGACAGCCTCAATTTATACGAGCAGTACTTC.

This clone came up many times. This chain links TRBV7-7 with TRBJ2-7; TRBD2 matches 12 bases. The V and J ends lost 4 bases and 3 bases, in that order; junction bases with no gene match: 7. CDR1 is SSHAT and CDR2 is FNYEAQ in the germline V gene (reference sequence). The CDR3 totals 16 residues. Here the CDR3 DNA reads TGTGCCAGCAGCTCCCAGGGACTAGCGGGCCTCTACGAGCAGTACTTC. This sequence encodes CASSSQGLAGLYEQYF.

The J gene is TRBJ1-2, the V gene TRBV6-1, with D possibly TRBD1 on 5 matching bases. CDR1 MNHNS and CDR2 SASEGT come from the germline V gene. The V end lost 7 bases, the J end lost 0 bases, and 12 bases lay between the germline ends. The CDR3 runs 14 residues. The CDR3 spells CASNSGGANYGYTF. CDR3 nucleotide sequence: TGTGCCAGCAACTCTGGGGGGGCTAACTATGGCTACACCTTC.

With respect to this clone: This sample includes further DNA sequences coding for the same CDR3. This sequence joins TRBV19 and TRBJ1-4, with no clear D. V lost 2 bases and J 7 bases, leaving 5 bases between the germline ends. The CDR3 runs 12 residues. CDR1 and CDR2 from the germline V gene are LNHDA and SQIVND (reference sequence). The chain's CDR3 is CASSIRGEKLFF. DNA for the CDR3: TGTGCCAGTAGTATACGGGGTGAAAAACTGTTTTTT.

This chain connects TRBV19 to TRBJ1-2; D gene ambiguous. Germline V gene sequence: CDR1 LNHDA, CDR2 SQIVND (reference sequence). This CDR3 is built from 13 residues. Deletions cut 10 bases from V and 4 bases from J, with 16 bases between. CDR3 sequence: CATSSGWTYGYTF. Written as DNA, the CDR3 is TGTGCCACCTCATCCGGGTGGACCTATGGCTACACCTTC.

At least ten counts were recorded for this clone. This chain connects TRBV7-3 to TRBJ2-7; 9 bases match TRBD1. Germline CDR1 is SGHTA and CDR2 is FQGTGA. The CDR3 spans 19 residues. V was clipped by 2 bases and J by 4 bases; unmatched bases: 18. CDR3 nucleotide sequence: TGTGCCAGCAGCTTAGGCCGACTCGCGAGCCGGGACAGGGTATACGAGCAGTACTTC. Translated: CASSLGRLASRDRVYEQYF.

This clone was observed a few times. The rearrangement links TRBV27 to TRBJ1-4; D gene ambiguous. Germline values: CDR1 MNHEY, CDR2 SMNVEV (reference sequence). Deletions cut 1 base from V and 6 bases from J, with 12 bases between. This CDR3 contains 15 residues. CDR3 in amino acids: CASSLFGRSDEKLFF. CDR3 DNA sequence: TGTGCCAGCAGTTTATTTGGCAGGAGCGATGAAAAACTGTTTTTT.

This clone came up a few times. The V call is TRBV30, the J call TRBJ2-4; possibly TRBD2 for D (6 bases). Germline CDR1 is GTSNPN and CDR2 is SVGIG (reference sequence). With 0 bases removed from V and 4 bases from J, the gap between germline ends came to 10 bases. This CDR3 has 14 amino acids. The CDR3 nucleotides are TGTGCCTGGAGTGTGGGCGGGATGAAAAACATTCAGTACTTC. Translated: CAWSVGGMKNIQYF.

The CDR3 is CASSFPGTRAFF. As DNA, the CDR3 is TGTGCCAGCAGTTTCCCCGGGACAAGGGCCTTCTTC. The chain recombines TRBV28 with TRBJ2-1, with D tentatively TRBD1 (6 bases). Germline assignment: CDR1 MDHEN and CDR2 SYDVKM. The CDR3 has 12 amino acids. V dropped 3 bases and J dropped 16 bases, with 16 bases sitting between them. The full variable domain, with the rest looked up from reference TRBV28 and TRBJ2-1, is DVKVTQSSRYLVKRTGEKVFLECVQDMDHENMFWYRQDPGLGLRLIYFSYDVKMKEKGDIPEGYSVSREKKERFSLILESASTNQTSMYLCASSFPGTRAFFGPGTRLTVL.

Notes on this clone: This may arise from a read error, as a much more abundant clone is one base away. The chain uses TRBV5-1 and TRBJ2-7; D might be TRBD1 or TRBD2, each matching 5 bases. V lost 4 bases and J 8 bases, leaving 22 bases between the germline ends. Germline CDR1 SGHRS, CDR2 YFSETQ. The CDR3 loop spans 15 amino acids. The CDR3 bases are TGCGCCAGCAGCCGGGACGGGGATCTGAGCGACAAGCAGTACTTC. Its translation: CASSRDGDLSDKQYF. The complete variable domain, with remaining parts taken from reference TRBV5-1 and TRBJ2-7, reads KAGVTQTPRYLIKTRGQQVTLSCSPISGHRSVSWYQQTPGQGLQFLFEYFSETQRNKGNFPGRFSGRQFSNSRSEMNVSTLELGDSALYLCASSRDGDLSDKQYFGPGTRLTVT.

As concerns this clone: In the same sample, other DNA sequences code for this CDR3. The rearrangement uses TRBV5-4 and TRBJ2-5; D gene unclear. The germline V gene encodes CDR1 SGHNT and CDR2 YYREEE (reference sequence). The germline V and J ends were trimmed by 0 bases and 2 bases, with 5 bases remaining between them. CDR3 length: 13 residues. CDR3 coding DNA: TGTGCCAGCAGCTTGGGACAACAAGAGACCCAGTACTTC. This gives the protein CASSLGQQETQYF. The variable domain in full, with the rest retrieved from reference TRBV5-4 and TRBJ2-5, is ETGVTQSPTHLIKTRGQQVTLRCSSQSGHNTVSWYQQALGQGPQFIFQYYREEENGRGNFPPRFSGLQFPNYSSELNVNALELDDSALYLCASSLGQQETQYFGPGTRLLVL.

CDR3 region: CAISTWLAGGGNEQYF. The CDR3 DNA reads TGTGCCATCAGTACGTGGCTAGCGGGAGGGGGAAACGAGCAGTACTTC. The V call is TRBV10-3, the J call TRBJ2-7, with 12 bases lining up with TRBD2. The J segment lost 5 bases and the V segment lost 5 bases, leaving 10 bases of the junction unmatched. Germline V gene data show CDR1 as ENHRY and CDR2 as SYGVKD. This CDR3 spans 16 amino acids.

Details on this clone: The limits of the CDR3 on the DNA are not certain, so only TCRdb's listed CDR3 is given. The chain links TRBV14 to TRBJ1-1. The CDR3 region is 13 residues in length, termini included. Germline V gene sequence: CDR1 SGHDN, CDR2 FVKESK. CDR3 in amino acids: CASSQDTVAFGTF.

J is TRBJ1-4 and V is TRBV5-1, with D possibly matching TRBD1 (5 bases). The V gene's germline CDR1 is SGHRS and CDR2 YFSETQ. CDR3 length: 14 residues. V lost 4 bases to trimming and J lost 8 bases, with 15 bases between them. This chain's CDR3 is CASSPSGAGEKLFF. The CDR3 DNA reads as TGCGCCAGCAGCCCCTCCGGGGCAGGAGAAAAACTGTTTTTT.